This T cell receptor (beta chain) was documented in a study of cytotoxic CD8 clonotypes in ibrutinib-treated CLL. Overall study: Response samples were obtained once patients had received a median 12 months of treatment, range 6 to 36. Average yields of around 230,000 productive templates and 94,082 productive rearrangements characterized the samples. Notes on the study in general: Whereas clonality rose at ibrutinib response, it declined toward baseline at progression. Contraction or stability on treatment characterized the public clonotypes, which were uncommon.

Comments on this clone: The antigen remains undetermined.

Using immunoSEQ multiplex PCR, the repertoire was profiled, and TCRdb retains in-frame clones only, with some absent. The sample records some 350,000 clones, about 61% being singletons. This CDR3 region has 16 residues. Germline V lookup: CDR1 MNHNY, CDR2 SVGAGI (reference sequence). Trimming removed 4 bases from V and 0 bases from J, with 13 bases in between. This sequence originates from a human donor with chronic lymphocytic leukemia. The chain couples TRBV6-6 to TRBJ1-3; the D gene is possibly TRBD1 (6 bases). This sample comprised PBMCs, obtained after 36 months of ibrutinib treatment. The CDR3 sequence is CASSFSTGSSGNTIYF. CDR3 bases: TGTGCCAGCAGTTTTAGTACAGGGTCCTCTGGAAACACCATATATTTT.